The 16 T cell receptor beta chains below were found in one sample sequenced in a study of technical replicates of blood from a handful of donors. Sequencing was performed with immunoSEQ multiplex PCR; in TCRdb, only in-frame clones are kept and a portion is missing. The sample yields about 82,000 clones, around 93% seen once. The sequenced sample was T cells isolated from PBMCs. Receptors were obtained from a human donor in good health.

This rearrangement joins TRBV6-5 to TRBJ2-1; 7 nucleotides agree with TRBD2. This CDR3 contains 13 residues. Germline V gene sequence: CDR1 MNHEY, CDR2 SVGAGI. Germline trimming cut 9 bases from V and 7 bases from J; bases unmatched to any gene: 9. The CDR3 loop is CASGGSLTNEQFF. The CDR3 DNA sequence: TGTGCCAGTGGCGGGAGTCTTACGAATGAGCAGTTCTTC.

The rearrangement joins TRBV6-1 to TRBJ2-7; possible D gene TRBD1, 6 bases. From germline, CDR1 is MNHNS and CDR2 SASEGT. CDR3 length: 15 amino acids. V dropped 6 bases and J dropped 0 bases, with 15 bases sitting between them. As DNA, the CDR3 is TGTGCCAGCAGGCCCCGGACAGACAGCTCCTACGAGCAGTACTTC. It yields the protein CASRPRTDSSYEQYF.

The rearrangement joins TRBV7-2 to TRBJ2-1; D possibly corresponds to TRBD2 (5 bases). The V end lost 1 base, the J end lost 1 base, and 20 bases lay between the germline ends. Germline-derived CDR1 and CDR2 are SGHTA and FQGNSA. The CDR3 sequence is 19 residues long. DNA of the CDR3: TGTGCCAGCAGCTTAGATTTCGGGCTAGCTCAAATTTCCTACAATGAGCAGTTCTTC. This sequence encodes CASSLDFGLAQISYNEQFF.

The V and J genes are TRBV27 and TRBJ1-1; 8 nucleotides align to TRBD1. With V trimmed by 7 bases and J by 5 bases, 9 bases remained unmatched. The CDR3 is 14 residues long. Per germline, CDR1 MNHEY and CDR2 SMNVEV (reference sequence). The CDR3: CASTRNQGATEAFF. The CDR3 coding sequence is TGTGCCAGCACCCGTAACCAGGGGGCGACTGAAGCTTTCTTT.

The chain carries TRBV11-3 and TRBJ2-1, with D tentatively TRBD2 (5 bases). The CDR3 length is 13 residues. Trimming cost V 5 bases and J 10 bases, with 15 bases left between them. Germline-derived CDR1 and CDR2 are SGHNT and YENEEA. CDR3 region: CASSRPGKGEQFF. CDR3 nucleotide sequence: TGTGCCAGCAGCCGGCCGGGGAAAGGGGAGCAGTTCTTC.

V is TRBV5-6 and J is TRBJ2-1; 7 nucleotides line up with TRBD1. The CDR3 sequence is 15 residues long. J lost 4 bases, V lost 0 bases, and 4 bases had no gene match. The germline gives CDR1 SGHDT, CDR2 YYEEEE. The CDR3 reads CASSLAGQEYNEQFF. For the CDR3, the DNA is TGTGCCAGCAGCTTGGCCGGACAGGAGTACAATGAGCAGTTCTTC. The whole variable domain, remainder taken from reference TRBV5-6 and TRBJ2-1, is DAGVTQSPTHLIKTRGQQVTLRCSPKSGHDTVSWYQQALGQGPQFIFQYYEEEERQRGNFPDRFSGHQFPNYSSELNVNALLLGDSALYLCASSLAGQEYNEQFFGPGTRLTVL.

This chain links TRBV19 with TRBJ2-5; TRBD1 matches at 9 bases. Germline values: CDR1 LNHDA, CDR2 SQIVND (reference sequence). With 3 bases clipped from V and 5 bases from J, the junction kept 7 bases outside the gene matches. The length of the CDR3 is 15 residues. The CDR3 sequence is CASSIEDRGEETQYF. CDR3 in DNA: TGTGCCAGTAGTATCGAGGACAGGGGTGAGGAGACCCAGTACTTC.

This clone turned up a few times. The chain couples TRBV7-9 to TRBJ1-4; D may be TRBD1 (6 bases). Germline CDR1 and CDR2: SEHNR and FQNEAQ (reference sequence). This CDR3 is 15 amino acids long. V was pared by 4 bases and J by 10 bases, with 19 bases between. This CDR3 is CASSSSRQEGGKLFF. The DNA for the CDR3 is TGTGCCAGCAGCTCTTCACGGCAGGAAGGGGGAAAACTGTTTTTT.

The V and J genes are TRBV18 and TRBJ1-5, with no clear D. V was pared by 3 bases and J by 2 bases, with 11 bases between. There are 15 residues in the CDR3. The V gene's germline CDR1 is KGHSH and CDR2 LQKENI. CDR3 protein: CASSPKGGGNQPQHF. The CDR3 region has the DNA TGTGCCAGCTCACCTAAAGGCGGGGGCAATCAGCCCCAGCATTTT.

This clone was recorded once. The V and J genes are TRBV29-1 and TRBJ2-7; maybe TRBD1 (5 bases). CDR1 and CDR2 (germline): SQVTM, ANQGSEA. This CDR3 region has 13 residues. Trimming stripped 4 bases from V and 0 bases from J, with 10 bases between. CDR3: CSVGTGTSYEQYF. The CDR3 DNA reads as TGCAGCGTTGGAACAGGTACCTCCTACGAGCAGTACTTC.

The rearrangement links TRBV29-1 to TRBJ1-1; the match to TRBD1 covers 8 bases. Trimming at V came to 1 base and at J to 2 bases, leaving 12 bases not matched to a gene. CDR1 is SQVTM, CDR2 ANQGSEA, per germline. The CDR3 sequence is 17 residues long. The CDR3 bases are TGCAGCGTTGAAGTGGTAGTCACCGGACAGGGTAACACTGAAGCTTTCTTT. It specifies CSVEVVVTGQGNTEAFF.

The V gene is TRBV5-1, the J gene TRBJ2-3; TRBD2 agrees at 7 bases. This CDR3 is built from 15 residues. Per the germline V gene, CDR1 is SGHRS and CDR2 is YFSETQ. The V segment lost 2 bases and the J segment 4 bases; nucleotides outside the gene matches: 7. CDR3 region: CASSFVSGAADTQYF. Written as DNA, the CDR3 is TGCGCCAGCAGCTTTGTCAGCGGGGCCGCAGATACGCAGTATTTT.

The V call is TRBV6-1, the J call TRBJ1-4, with no clear D. Trimming removed 1 base at V and 6 bases at J, with 3 bases between. The CDR3 is made up of 12 amino acids. Germline V gives CDR1 MNHNS, CDR2 SASEGT. The CDR3 DNA reads TGTGCCAGCAGTGAAGGCGATGAAAAACTGTTTTTT. Protein: CASSEGDEKLFF.

J is TRBJ2-7 and V is TRBV7-2; 7 bases agree with TRBD2. The V gene end was trimmed by 4 bases and the J gene end by 6 bases; junction bases not matched to a gene: 9. The CDR3 has 14 residues. Looked up from germline, CDR1 is SGHTA and CDR2 is FQGNSA. The CDR3 region is CASSYRAGRGEQYF. As DNA, the CDR3 is TGTGCCAGCAGCTACCGCGCGGGGAGGGGCGAGCAGTACTTC.

This clone was observed a single time. The chain joins TRBV7-3 to TRBJ2-7; D is possibly TRBD2 (5 bases). The V gene's germline CDR1 is SGHTA and CDR2 FQGTGA. The germline V and J ends were trimmed by 6 bases and 0 bases, with 15 bases remaining between them. There are 15 residues in the CDR3. CDR3 in amino acids: CASSYTGDSSYEQYF. CDR3 nucleotide sequence: TGTGCCAGCAGTTACACCGGGGATAGCTCCTACGAGCAGTACTTC.

The genes are TRBV10-3 and TRBJ1-1, with no clear D. Germline CDR1 and CDR2: ENHRY and SYGVKD. The ends were cut back, 4 bases at V and 2 bases at J, with 5 bases in the middle. CDR3 length equals 12 residues. CDR3 amino acids: CAISGTNTEAFF. CDR3 in DNA: TGTGCCATCAGTGGGACTAACACTGAAGCTTTCTTT.